Presented here are 6 T cell receptor beta chains from one specimen sequenced in a study of PD-L1 blockade in urothelial cancer. Sequenced by immunoSEQ multiplex PCR; TCRdb stores in-frame clones only, minus some. The sample yields 45,000 or so clones, around 82% seen once. The specimen was PBMCs, collected around atezolizumab (anti-PD-L1) treatment. All receptors come from a man aged 70-80 years with urothelial cancer.

The J gene is TRBJ2-7, the V gene TRBV7-2; D might be TRBD1 (5 bases). Germline lookup yields CDR1 SGHTA and CDR2 FQGNSA. This CDR3 comprises 13 residues. V was clipped by 6 bases and J by 2 bases, with 11 bases between them. DNA for the CDR3: TGTGCCAGCAGTCCAGACAGAACCTACGAGCAGTACTTC. This encodes CASSPDRTYEQYF.

The chain combines TRBV9 with TRBJ1-2, with a possible D match to TRBD1 (5 bases). The CDR3 totals 14 residues. Trimming cost V 4 bases and J 4 bases, with 14 bases left between them. Germline loops: CDR1 SGDLS, CDR2 YYNGEE. The CDR3 coding sequence is TGTGCCAGCAGCCCCTCAGGGATAACCTATGGCTACACCTTC. Translating it yields CASSPSGITYGYTF.

The DNA for the CDR3 is TGCAGCGTTGAACAGGGAACGAGGGGCTACACCTTC. This codes for CSVEQGTRGYTF. The chain is built from TRBV29-1 and TRBJ1-2; weak D call: TRBD1 (5 bases). The length of the CDR3 is 12 residues. Trimming stripped 2 bases from V and 8 bases from J, with 12 bases between. Germline CDR1 reads SQVTM; CDR2 reads ANQGSEA. Complete variable domain (other parts from reference TRBV29-1 and TRBJ1-2): SAVISQKPSRDICQRGTSLTIQCQVDSQVTMMFWYRQQPGQSLTLIATANQGSEATYESGFVIDKFPISRPNLTFSTLTVSNMSPEDSSIYLCSVEQGTRGYTFGSGTRLTVV.

This chain joins TRBV6-1 and TRBJ2-3; no definite D call. V lost 5 bases and J 2 bases, leaving 11 bases between the germline ends. CDR1 MNHNS and CDR2 SASEGT come from the germline V gene. This CDR3 spans 14 amino acids. The CDR3 DNA reads as TGTGCCAGCAGTAACGCGCCTTCCACAGATACGCAGTATTTT. Its protein product is CASSNAPSTDTQYF.

The rearrangement links TRBV5-1 to TRBJ2-6, with 8 bases identical to TRBD1. Germline V gene data show CDR1 as SGHRS and CDR2 as YFSETQ. V lost 4 bases to trimming and J lost 0 bases; unmatched junction nucleotides: 9. There are 18 residues in the CDR3. The CDR3 sequence: CASSPGRGPDSGANVLTF. The CDR3 DNA reads as TGCGCCAGCAGCCCCGGCAGGGGGCCTGACTCTGGGGCCAACGTCCTGACTTTC.

This chain uses TRBV15 with TRBJ1-1; D remains unclear. The CDR3 has 12 residues. CDR1 is LNHNV, CDR2 YYDKDF, per germline (reference sequence). The germline V and J ends were trimmed by 3 bases and 2 bases, with 4 bases remaining between them. For the CDR3, the DNA is TGTGCCACCAGCAGGGCTAACACTGAAGCTTTCTTT. It is translated as CATSRANTEAFF.